The rows below give T cell receptor beta chains drawn from one sample of a study of tumor and adjacent non-tumor tissue in lung cancer. MiXCR, run by TCRdb on the multiplex PCR reads, gives a single entry per CDR3 protein. The sample has approximately 90,000 distinct CDR3 sequences, 76% seen once. Sequencing was done on a sample of distant non-tumor lung tissue. Source of these receptors: a woman aged 45-60 years with non-small cell lung cancer. Both conserved end residues are part of each CDR3. A D gene is named only where the DNA matches it firmly. Only part of the rows carry a size: once, few, many, or a class if the clone is expanded.

CANSLAGGVSYEEYF	TGCGCCAACAGCTTGGCGGGAGGTGTCTCCTACGAGGAGTACTTC	TRBV5-1	TRBJ2-7	-	TRBD2
CASSVDATTAFVQYF	TGTGCCAGCAGCGTAGACGCTACCACAGCCTTCGTGCAGTACTTC	TRBV9	TRBJ2-7	-	-
CPIGLPGQGVHEQFF	TGTCCTATTGGTTTGCCGGGACAGGGTGTCCATGAGCAGTTCTTC	TRBV12-5	TRBJ2-1	-	TRBD1
CVTSDSHTGLFQETQYF	TGTGTCACCAGTGATAGTCATACGGGACTATTTCAAGAGACCCAATACTTC	TRBV24-1	TRBJ2-5	-	TRBD2
CASSYGDEQYF	TGTGCCAGCAGTTACGGAGACGAGCAGTACTTC	TRBV6-2/TRBV6-3	TRBJ2-7	medium-sized	-
CASRDPGLARELFF	TGTGCCAGCAGGGACCCAGGGTTGGCCCGGGAGCTGTTTTTC	TRBV6-5	TRBJ2-2	-	-
CGVNRVTNEKLFF	TGCGGCGTGAACAGGGTGACTAATGAAAAACTGTTTTTT	TRBV29-1	TRBJ1-4	-	-
CRVDRTSGSLHDQYF	TGCAGAGTTGACAGGACTAGCGGGAGTCTACACGATCAGTACTTC	TRBV29-1	TRBJ2-7	-	TRBD2
CASSLRTRTGTEQYF	TGTGCCAGCAGCTTACGAACGCGGACAGGGACCGAGCAGTACTTC	TRBV11-3	TRBJ2-7	-	TRBD1
CSAKSGDSLHF	TGCAGTGCTAAGAGTGGAGACTCCCTCCACTTT	TRBV20-1	TRBJ1-6	-	-
CASSVGGFGNQPQHF	TGTGCCAGCAGTGTAGGGGGATTCGGCAATCAGCCCCAGCATTTT	TRBV6-1	TRBJ1-5	many	-
CASIPGLGNYEQYF	TGTGCCAGCATCCCGGGACTAGGAAACTACGAGCAGTACTTC	TRBV12-3/TRBV12-4	TRBJ2-7	-	TRBD2
CSLRGSEGTQYF	TGCAGCCTTCGAGGGAGTGAAGGGACCCAATACTTC	TRBV29-1	TRBJ2-5	-	-
CVSSHGQGNEKLFF	TGTGTCAGCAGCCATGGACAGGGGAATGAAAAACTGTTTTTT	TRBV4-1	TRBJ1-4	-	TRBD1
CVSSLERAGQPQYF	TGTGTCAGCAGCTTAGAGAGGGCAGGTCAGCCCCAGTATTTT	TRBV11-2	TRBJ2-3	-	-
CVTSDRTGLEQYF	TGTGTCACCAGTGACAGGACGGGGCTTGAGCAGTACTTC	TRBV24-1	TRBJ2-7	once	-
CASSIGTARRETQYF	TGTGCCAGCAGCATCGGGACTGCCCGTCGTGAGACTCAGTACTTC	TRBV9	TRBJ2-5	-	-
CASTSAGGFMNTQAFF	TGTGCCAGCACCTCTGCTGGCGGATTCATGAACACTCAAGCTTTCTTT	TRBV6-2/TRBV6-3	TRBJ1-1	-	-
CASNFNGTGGSGNTIYF	TGTGCCAGCAATTTTAACGGGACAGGGGGCTCTGGAAACACCATATATTTT	TRBV6-6	TRBJ1-3	-	TRBD1
CASSLAMDTSGRYNEQYF	TGCGCCAGCAGCTTGGCCATGGACACTAGCGGGAGATACAATGAGCAGTACTTC	TRBV5-1	TRBJ2-7	-	TRBD2
CASSMWDSSSYEQYF	TGTGCCAGTAGTATGTGGGACTCGAGCTCCTACGAGCAGTACTTC	TRBV19	TRBJ2-7	many	-
CSARSGETQYF	TGCAGTGCTAGGTCAGGGGAGACCCAGTACTTC	TRBV20-1	TRBJ2-5	many	-
CASQQNSGNTGELFF	TGTGCCAGCCAACAAAACAGTGGGAACACCGGGGAACTGTTTTTT	TRBV5-4	TRBJ2-2	-	-
CIVPAQPDTQYF	TGCATCGTTCCGGCACAGCCAGATACGCAGTATTTT	TRBV29-1	TRBJ2-3	once	-
CASSALMNFGNTIYF	TGTGCCAGCAGCGCACTCATGAACTTTGGAAACACCATATATTTT	TRBV11-2	TRBJ1-3	-	-
CASSLNTGGLFF	TGTGCAAGCAGTTTAAACACTGGGGGGCTGTTTTTT	TRBV12-3/TRBV12-4	TRBJ2-2	-	-
CATSDNYQETQNF	TGTGCCACCAGTGACAACTATCAAGAGACTCAGAACTTT	TRBV24-1	TRBJ2-5	-	-
CASGSPISSGCQETQYF	TGTGCCAGCGGCTCCCCCATTAGTAGCGGGTGCCAAGAGACCCAGTACTTC	TRBV5-5	TRBJ2-5	-	TRBD2
CASSHGTGMPYEQYF	TGTGCCAGCAGCCACGGGACAGGGATGCCCTACGAGCAGTACTTC	TRBV14	TRBJ2-7	many	TRBD1
CASSLPEASYEQYF	TGTGCCAGCAGTTTACCGGAAGCCTCCTACGAGCAGTACTTC	TRBV28	TRBJ2-7	many	-
CSASSSSSWPADTQYF	TGCAGTGCTAGTTCGTCTAGCTCCTGGCCAGCAGATACACAGTATTTT	TRBV20-1	TRBJ2-3	once	-
CVSRDPGLAGELFF	TGTGTCAGCAGGGACCCAGGGTTGGCCGGGGAGTTGTTTTTT	TRBV6-5	TRBJ2-2	-	-
CASIQPTSGGRDTQYF	TGCGCCAGCATCCAACCGACTAGCGGGGGCCGAGACACCCAGTACTTC	TRBV4-1	TRBJ2-5	-	TRBD2
CASIVGTGVGQPQHF	TGTGCCAGCATTGTAGGGACAGGGGTGGGTCAGCCCCAGCATTTT	TRBV6-2/TRBV6-3	TRBJ1-5	-	TRBD1
CASSLVGHGVEQYF	TGTGCCAGTAGCCTTGTGGGACATGGGGTCGAGCAGTACTTC	TRBV11-2	TRBJ2-7	few	-
CDSSQAPGGQETQYF	TGTGACAGCAGCCAAGCTCCGGGAGGACAAGAAACCCAGTACTTC	TRBV4-2	TRBJ2-5	-	TRBD2
CAISDSGTGTNTRELFF	TGTGCCATCAGCGACTCCGGGACAGGGACGAACACCAGGGAGCTGTTTTTT	TRBV10-3	TRBJ2-2	-	TRBD1
CASRQGDGGYTF	TGTGCCAGCAGACAGGGAGATGGTGGCTACACCTTC	TRBV6-1	TRBJ1-2	medium-sized	-
CASSLEAGANTEAFF	TGTGCAAGTAGCTTAGAGGCGGGGGCGAACACTGAAGCTTTCTTT	TRBV11-2	TRBJ1-1	-	-
CSPWGGNEQFF	TGCAGCCCGTGGGGGGGCAATGAGCAGTTCTTC	TRBV20-1	TRBJ2-1	many	TRBD2
CAGSSGLTYEQYF	TGTGCCGGCAGTAGCGGATTAACCTACGAACAGTACTTC	TRBV12-3/TRBV12-4	TRBJ2-7	-	-
CTSSVTGGNQPQHF	TGTACCAGCAGTGTGACAGGGGGCAATCAGCCCCAGCATTTT	TRBV12-3/TRBV12-4	TRBJ1-5	once	TRBD1
CASIAVGDTGELFF	TGTGCCAGCATTGCAGTGGGGGACACCGGGGAGCTGTTTTTT	TRBV2	TRBJ2-2	-	-
CASKELVGGCNEQFF	TGCGCCAGTAAGGAACTAGTGGGGGGGTGCAATGAGCAGTTCTTC	TRBV4-1	TRBJ2-1	-	TRBD2
CASSLTGTGELFF	TGTGCCAGCAGCTTAACCGGCACCGGGGAGCTGTTTTTT	TRBV7-2	TRBJ2-2	-	-
CASTVLVGSEEQYF	TGTGCCAGCACCGTCCTGGTGGGATCGGAGGAGCAGTACTTC	TRBV6-6	TRBJ2-7	-	-